This TCR beta chain was recorded in a study of cytotoxic CD8 clonotypes in ibrutinib-treated CLL (dated by TCRdb to the early 2020s). At the level of the whole study: The cohort was composed of 10 to 11 relapsed/refractory and about 15 treatment-naive patients; IGHV unmutated status was identified in roughly 17 patients. Partial responses were observed in some 24 patients and complete responses in 2; after a median follow-up of around 68 months, remission was maintained in approximately 14 patients and progression was observed in approximately twelve. Samples at response were collected after a median of about 13 months of treatment, with a range of about 6 to 36 months. On average, each sample yielded around 250,000 productive templates and over 90,000 productive rearrangements. Longitudinal samples were obtainable from 26 of the 86 participants in the trial. Cryopreserved peripheral blood mononuclear cells were collected at three points: before therapy, at response, and at either sustained remission or disease progression. Patients were still on ibrutinib when every remission and progressive disease sample was collected.

The goal of deep resolution MiSeq sequencing was a depth between 1 in 1 million and 1 in 200,000 T cells, and coverage averaged 10x per clonotype. TCR beta libraries were generated with the immunoSEQ hsTCRB Kit. From the authors' description of their analysis: Data were analyzed with ImmunoSEQ Data Assistant and ImmunoSEQ Analyzer, with V, D and J genes assigned per IMGT definitions. Clonality was computed as one minus normalized Shannon entropy of productive rearrangement frequencies, ranging from 0 to 1. Only overrepresented clonotypes making up at least 0.05% of the repertoire of each patient were included in the public clonotype analysis. Approximately 12 repertoires from age-matched healthy donors, obtained from immuneACCESS, served as clonality controls. TCRdb's version of the immuneACCESS table is confined to in-frame rearrangements and falls short of the full clone set. An unresolved V gene accounts for under half of the shortfall where checked; the remainder is of unknown origin. Clone size and V and J calls were adopted from that table, with D and trimming inferred from the DNA. Within this sample are 200,000 to 250,000 clones, with more than 75% of them counted one time only. The ten largest clonotypes hold roughly 10% of the sample.

What the work shows at the level of the full study, not this receptor alone: Public clonotypes were rare and either shrank or stayed stable during treatment, and the rise in clonality at ibrutinib response reflected expansion of private clonotypes. An increase in clonality was observed at ibrutinib response, with clonality remaining stable during sustained remission and falling back toward baseline at progression. At baseline, clonality was higher than in age-matched healthy donors and showed a strong correlation with circulating CD8+ T-cell counts. Sustained-remission and progressing patients did not have matched sampling times, and lymph node repertoires were not examined.

CDR1 and CDR2, per the germline V gene (reference sequence), are GTSNPN and SVGIG. The CDR3 sequence holds 16 residues, the cysteine and phenylalanine included. Left in the record is the CDR3 DNA by itself, 48 bases read in frame from the first base. V and J are truncated by 0 bases and 10 bases respectively, leaving an intervening sequence of 21 bases. Details on this clone: The antigen this receptor binds is unknown. No much larger clone exists at a distance of one base, and base qualities are not known.

The sample's time point label, decoded: 12 months on ibrutinib. Approximately 2 micrograms of genomic DNA were extracted from cryopreserved PBMCs for TCR beta library preparation. Longitudinal blood samples from CLL patients receiving ibrutinib monotherapy were subjected to high-throughput TCR beta sequencing. The patients took part in an open-label, single-center phase 2 trial of ibrutinib monotherapy. Recombination linked TRBV30 to TRBJ1-4; the D segment cannot be called with confidence. The sequence came from a human donor with chronic lymphocytic leukemia. The sample here was PBMCs, taken after 12 months of ibrutinib treatment. The DNA reads as follows: TGTGCCTGGAGTGTACTCACGGGTAGCAAGGTGGGAAAACTGTTTTTT. It specifies CAWSVLTGSKVGKLFF.